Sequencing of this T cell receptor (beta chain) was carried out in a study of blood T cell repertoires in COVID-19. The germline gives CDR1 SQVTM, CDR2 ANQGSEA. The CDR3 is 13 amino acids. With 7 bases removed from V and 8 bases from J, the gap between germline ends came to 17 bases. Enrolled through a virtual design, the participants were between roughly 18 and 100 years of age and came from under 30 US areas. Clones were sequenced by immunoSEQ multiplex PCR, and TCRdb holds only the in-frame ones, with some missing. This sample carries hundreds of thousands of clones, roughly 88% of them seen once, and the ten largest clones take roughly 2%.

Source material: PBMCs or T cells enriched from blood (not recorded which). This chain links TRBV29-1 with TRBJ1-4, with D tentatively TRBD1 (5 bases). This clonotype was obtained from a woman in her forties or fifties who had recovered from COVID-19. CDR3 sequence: CSAREGSREKLFF. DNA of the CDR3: TGCAGCGCCAGGGAGGGGAGTCGCGAAAAACTGTTTTTT.